This T cell receptor (beta chain) comes out of a study of T cell responses to AZD1222 COVID-19 vaccine. Regarding the study as a whole: Just a handful of AZD1222 recipients tested seropositive at baseline. The study found vaccine-associated CD4 TCRs spanning spike, dominant at 160-218 and 743-854. Donors were mostly white British, more females; clonal diversity possibly underestimated.

Data came from immunoSEQ multiplex PCR; TCRdb stores just in-frame clones and leaves some out. Of some 140,000 clones in the sample, about 88% were seen once. Regarding this clone: Its antigen remains unknown.

This clonotype was sampled from an adult who received the AZD1222 COVID-19 vaccine. This sample comprised peripheral blood, obtained 28 days after the second AZD1222 dose.

This CDR3 reads CASSLWVGNSPLHF. The CDR3 bases are TGCGCCAGCAGCTTGTGGGTGGGGAATTCACCCCTCCACTTT. The chain joins TRBV5-1 to TRBJ1-6, with unresolved D. Between the trimmed V and J ends, which lost 1 base and 7 bases, there was a span of 9 bases. Germline lookup yields CDR1 SGHRS and CDR2 YFSETQ. CDR3 length equals 14 residues.